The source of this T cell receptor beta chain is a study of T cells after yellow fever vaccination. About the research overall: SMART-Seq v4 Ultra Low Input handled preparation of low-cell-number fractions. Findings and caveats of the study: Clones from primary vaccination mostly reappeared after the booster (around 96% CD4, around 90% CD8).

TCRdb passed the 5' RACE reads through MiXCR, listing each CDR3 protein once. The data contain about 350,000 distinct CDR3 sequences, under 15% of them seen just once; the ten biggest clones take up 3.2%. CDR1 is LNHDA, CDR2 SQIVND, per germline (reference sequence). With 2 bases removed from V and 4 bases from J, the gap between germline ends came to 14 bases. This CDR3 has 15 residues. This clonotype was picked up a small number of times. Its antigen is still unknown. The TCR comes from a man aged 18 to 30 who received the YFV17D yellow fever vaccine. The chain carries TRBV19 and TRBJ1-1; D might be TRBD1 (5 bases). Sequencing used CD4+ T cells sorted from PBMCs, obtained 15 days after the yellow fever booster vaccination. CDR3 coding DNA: TGTGCCAGTAGTATAAATGGAAGGGACGGCACTGAAGCTTTCTTT. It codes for CASSINGRDGTEAFF. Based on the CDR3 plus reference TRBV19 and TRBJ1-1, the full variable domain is DGGITQSPKYLFRKEGQNVTLSCEQNLNHDAMYWYRQDPGQGLRLIYYSQIVNDFQKGDIAEGYSVSREKKESFPLTVTSAQKNPTAFYLCASSINGRDGTEAFFGQGTRLTVV.